Described below is a single T cell receptor beta chain sequence and its context. Study processing details: Nucleated cell counts were estimated from reference gene primer amplification. TCRdb's copy holds only in-frame clones and misses some; the assay was immunoSEQ multiplex PCR. For V, J and clone size, that table is used; D and trimming come from the DNA. The repertoire includes approximately 320,000 clones, approximately 85% of them detected once, and approximately 7.9% sits in the top ten. The data originate from a study of blood T cell repertoires in COVID-19. Study in general: Acute and convalescent COVID-19 samples came from the United States, Italy and Spain. PBMCs, B-cell-depleted T cells, or T cells were the source of the cDNA or gDNA that made up the material.

This TCR was sampled from a human donor in a cohort sampled during active COVID-19. The sequencing sample was made of peripheral blood.

In nucleotides, the CDR3 is TGCGCCAGCAGCAAGCTCGCCGTGCAGTATTTT. This codes for CASSKLAVQYF. The chain uses TRBV10-1 and TRBJ2-3; D unresolved. The V end lost 6 bases, the J end lost 11 bases, and 12 bases lay between the germline ends. The CDR3 runs to 11 residues. The germline CDR1 and CDR2 sequences are WNHNN and SYGVQD (reference sequence).